This T cell receptor beta chain was observed in a study of blood T cell repertoires in COVID-19. V was pared by 1 base and J by 10 bases, with 13 bases of the junction left unmatched. Germline values: CDR1 SGHVS, CDR2 FNYEAQ. The CDR3 length is 17 residues. Data came from immunoSEQ multiplex PCR; TCRdb stores just in-frame clones and leaves some out. The data contain 150,000 to 200,000 clones, 80% of them singletons. The table lists this clone with a few counts. The participants were between about 18 and 95 years old and came from roughly 25 US areas. The chain recombines TRBV7-6 with TRBJ1-6; 7 bases match TRBD1. The sample consisted of PBMCs or T cells enriched from blood (not recorded which). The clonotype comes from a man in his forties or fifties who had recovered from COVID-19. CDR3 coding DNA: TGTGCCAGCAGCTTAGGAATAGTTGGACAGGTGAACTCACCCCTCCACTTT. Translating gives CASSLGIVGQVNSPLHF.